These T cell receptor beta chains were read from a single sample in a study of cytomegalovirus exposure and HLA in healthy donors. The data were produced by immunoSEQ multiplex PCR, yet TCRdb's version contains in-frame clones alone and is incomplete. The sample lists 150,000 to 200,000 clones; about 80% were seen once. Sequences were obtained from PBMCs. The origin of the receptors is a woman between 50 and 59 years old in good health and CMV-seropositive. Both conserved end residues are part of each CDR3. D genes are given only for firm matches. Expanded clones get a size class; other rows say once, few or many, or leave the size out.

>TRBJ1-5|TRBV19|-|TRBD1
CASSIDPDREYSNQPQHF
TGTGCCAGTAGTATAGACCCGGACAGGGAATATAGCAATCAGCCCCAGCATTTT
>TRBJ1-2|TRBV19|-|-
CASRVRDTRDYTF
TGTGCCAGCCGAGTCCGGGATACAAGGGACTACACCTTC
>TRBJ1-2|TRBV5-1|few|TRBD1
CASRDDQGGGYTF
TGCGCCAGCAGAGATGATCAGGGGGGAGGCTACACCTTC
>TRBJ1-4|TRBV15|few|-
CATSRDGTGREKLFF
TGTGCCACCAGCAGAGATGGCACAGGTCGTGAAAAACTGTTTTTT
>TRBJ2-1|TRBV4-3|-|-
CASSQLILSYVNEQFF
TGCGCCAGCAGCCAATTGATTCTATCATACGTCAATGAGCAGTTCTTC
>TRBJ2-6|TRBV14|-|TRBD1
CASSESWTGRRAGANVLTF
TGTGCCAGCAGCGAGAGTTGGACAGGGCGACGTGCCGGGGCCAACGTCCTGACTTTC
>TRBJ2-5|TRBV11-1|-|TRBD1
CASSYRGPQETQYF
TGTGCCAGCAGCTACAGGGGCCCCCAAGAGACCCAGTACTTC
>TRBJ1-2|TRBV28|-|TRBD1
CASSSLPGQGASTGYTF
TGTGCCAGCAGTTCCCTACCGGGACAGGGGGCATCAACTGGCTACACCTTC
>TRBJ2-4|TRBV28|-|-
CATGLAKNIQYF
TGTGCCACAGGCCTGGCCAAAAACATTCAGTACTTC
>TRBJ2-1|TRBV19|-|TRBD2
CASTPAGGPNEQFF
TGTGCCAGTACCCCGGCGGGAGGGCCAAATGAGCAGTTCTTC
>TRBJ2-5|TRBV27|-|-
CASSRGRETQYF
TGTGCCAGCAGCAGGGGCCGGGAGACCCAGTACTTC
>TRBJ1-1|TRBV7-2|-|-
CASSLVEGSEAFF
TGTGCCAGCAGCTTAGTGGAGGGGAGCGAAGCTTTCTTT
>TRBJ1-6|TRBV7-2|-|-
CASSRQVPSYNSPLHF
TGTGCCAGCAGCCGACAGGTCCCCTCCTATAATTCACCCCTCCACTTT
>TRBJ2-1|TRBV14|-|-
CASSQYRNNEQFF
TGTGCCAGCAGCCAGTACAGAAACAATGAGCAGTTCTTC
>TRBJ1-1|TRBV19|-|-
CASSIMSGNTEAFF
TGTGCCAGTAGTATAATGTCCGGGAACACTGAAGCTTTCTTT
>TRBJ2-7|TRBV9|-|-
CASSKRTPGYEQYF
TGTGCCAGCAGCAAACGGACTCCCGGCTACGAGCAGTACTTC
>TRBJ2-2|TRBV4-3|-|TRBD2
CASSPRGLAGGFPGELFF
TGCGCCAGCAGCCCCCGGGGACTAGCGGGAGGGTTTCCCGGGGAGCTGTTTTTT
>TRBJ1-5|TRBV18|-|TRBD1
CASSDRDRGNQPQHF
TGTGCCAGCTCTGACCGGGACAGGGGAAATCAGCCCCAGCATTTT
>TRBJ2-7|TRBV4-3|-|-
CASSGRNSYEQYF
TGCGCCAGCAGCGGGAGAAACTCCTACGAGCAGTACTTC
>TRBJ2-3|TRBV19|-|TRBD2
CASSPLTSGRISDTQYF
TGTGCCAGTAGTCCCTTGACTAGCGGCCGTATCTCAGATACGCAGTATTTT
>TRBJ2-7|TRBV28|-|-
CASSRLFYEQYF
TGTGCCAGCAGCAGACTCTTCTACGAGCAGTACTTC
>TRBJ2-1|TRBV28|-|TRBD2
CASESHIAGGRYNEQFF
TGTGCCAGCGAAAGCCACATAGCGGGAGGACGTTACAATGAGCAGTTCTTC
>TRBJ2-3|TRBV19|-|-
CASIERSTDTQYF
TGTGCCAGTATAGAGCGGAGCACAGATACGCAGTATTTT
>TRBJ2-2|TRBV7-2|-|TRBD2
CASSLHIVAGNQNTGELFF
TGTGCCAGCAGCTTACACATTGTAGCGGGAAATCAGAACACCGGGGAGCTGTTTTTT
>TRBJ2-2|TRBV4-1|-|-
CASSQGRGNTGELFF
TGCGCCAGCAGCCAAGGAAGAGGGAACACCGGGGAGCTGTTTTTT
>TRBJ2-1|TRBV30|-|TRBD2
CAWSRGLAGERDEQFF
TGTGCCTGGAGTAGGGGACTAGCGGGAGAGCGGGATGAGCAGTTCTTC
>TRBJ2-7|TRBV6-6|-|TRBD1
CASSSTGTGYEQYF
TGTGCCAGCTCCTCGACCGGGACAGGGTACGAGCAGTACTTC
>TRBJ1-4|TRBV28|-|-
CASRTYRLGSATNEKLFF
TGTGCCAGCAGGACCTACCGCCTGGGGAGTGCAACTAATGAAAAACTGTTTTTT
>TRBJ2-3|TRBV27|-|-
CASSSHRATTQAQYF
TGTGCCAGCAGTTCGCACAGGGCCACTACCCAGGCGCAGTATTTT
>TRBJ2-2|TRBV2|-|-
CASRLGHPNTGELFF
TGTGCCAGCAGATTGGGACACCCAAACACCGGGGAGCTGTTTTTT
>TRBJ1-6|TRBV5-1|-|-
CASSSYLETGEVNSPLHF
TGCGCCAGCAGCTCCTATTTAGAGACAGGCGAGGTCAATTCACCCCTCCACTTT
>TRBJ2-7|TRBV28|-|TRBD2
CASSLGLAIMGQYF
TGTGCCAGCAGTTTGGGACTAGCGATCATGGGGCAGTACTTC
>TRBJ2-3|TRBV7-9|-|-
CASSLSQAPTDTQYF
TGTGCCAGCAGTTTAAGCCAGGCACCCACAGATACGCAGTATTTT
>TRBJ2-1|TRBV4-1|-|TRBD2
CASSHRLAGGLNEQFF
TGCGCCAGCAGCCACAGACTAGCGGGGGGCCTCAATGAGCAGTTCTTC
>TRBJ2-5|TRBV9|few|TRBD1
CASSRGTGVKETQYF
TGTGCCAGCAGCCGGGGGACAGGGGTTAAGGAGACCCAGTACTTC
>TRBJ1-1|TRBV7-3|once|-
CASSFVSTEAFF
TGTGCCAGCAGCTTTGTGAGCACTGAAGCTTTCTTT